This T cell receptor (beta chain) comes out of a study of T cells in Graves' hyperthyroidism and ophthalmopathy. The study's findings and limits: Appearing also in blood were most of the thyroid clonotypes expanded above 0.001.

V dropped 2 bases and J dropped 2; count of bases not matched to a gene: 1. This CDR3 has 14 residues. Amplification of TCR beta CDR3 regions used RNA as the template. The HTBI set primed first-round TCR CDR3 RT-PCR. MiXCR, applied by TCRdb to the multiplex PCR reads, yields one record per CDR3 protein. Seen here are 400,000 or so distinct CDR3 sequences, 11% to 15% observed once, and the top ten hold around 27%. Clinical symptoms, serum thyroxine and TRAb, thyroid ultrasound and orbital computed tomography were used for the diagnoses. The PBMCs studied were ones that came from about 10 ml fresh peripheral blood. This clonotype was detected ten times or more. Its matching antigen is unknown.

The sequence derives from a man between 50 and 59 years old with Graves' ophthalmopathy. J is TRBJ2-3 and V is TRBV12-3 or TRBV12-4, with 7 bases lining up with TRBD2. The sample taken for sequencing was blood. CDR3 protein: CASSLLAATDTQYF. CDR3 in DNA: TGTGCCAGCAGTTTACTAGCGGCCACAGATACGCAGTATTTT.